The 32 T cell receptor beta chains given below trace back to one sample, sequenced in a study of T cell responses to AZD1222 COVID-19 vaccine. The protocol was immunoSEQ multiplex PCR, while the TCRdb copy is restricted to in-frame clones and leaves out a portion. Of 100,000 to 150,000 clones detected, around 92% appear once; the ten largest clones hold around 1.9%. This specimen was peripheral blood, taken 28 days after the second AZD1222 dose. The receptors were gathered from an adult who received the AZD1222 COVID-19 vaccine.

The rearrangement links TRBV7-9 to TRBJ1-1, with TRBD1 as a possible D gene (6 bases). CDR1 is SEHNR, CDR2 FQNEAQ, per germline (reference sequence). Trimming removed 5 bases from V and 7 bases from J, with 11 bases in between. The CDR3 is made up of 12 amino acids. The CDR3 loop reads CASSPEGVEAFF. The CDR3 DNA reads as TGTGCCAGCAGCCCGGAGGGGGTTGAAGCTTTCTTT.

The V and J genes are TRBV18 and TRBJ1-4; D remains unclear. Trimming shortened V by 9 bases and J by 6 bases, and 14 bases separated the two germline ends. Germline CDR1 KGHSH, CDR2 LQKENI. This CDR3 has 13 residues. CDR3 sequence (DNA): TGTGCCAGTCGGGTCACCCTGGATGAAAAACTGTTTTTT. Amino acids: CASRVTLDEKLFF.

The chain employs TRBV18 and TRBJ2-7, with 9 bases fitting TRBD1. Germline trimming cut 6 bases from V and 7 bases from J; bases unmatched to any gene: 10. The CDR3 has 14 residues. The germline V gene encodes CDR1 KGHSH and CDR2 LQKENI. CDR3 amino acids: CASSRGTGTSEQYF. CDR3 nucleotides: TGTGCCAGCTCCCGGGGGACAGGGACGAGTGAGCAGTACTTC.

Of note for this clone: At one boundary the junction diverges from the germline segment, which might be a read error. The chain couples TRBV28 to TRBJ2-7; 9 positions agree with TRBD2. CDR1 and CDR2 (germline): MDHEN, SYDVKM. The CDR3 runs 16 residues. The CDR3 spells CASNLAGDLSSYEQYF. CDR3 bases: TGTGCCAGCAATTTAGCGGGGGACCTGAGCTCCTACGAGCAGTACTTC.

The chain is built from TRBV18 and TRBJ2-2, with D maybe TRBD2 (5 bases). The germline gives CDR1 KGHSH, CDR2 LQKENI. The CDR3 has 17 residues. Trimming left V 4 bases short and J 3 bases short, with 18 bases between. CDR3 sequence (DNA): TGTGCCAGCTCACAGCTCCCGGGCCCCGGGGACACCGGGGAGCTGTTTTTT. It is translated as CASSQLPGPGDTGELFF.

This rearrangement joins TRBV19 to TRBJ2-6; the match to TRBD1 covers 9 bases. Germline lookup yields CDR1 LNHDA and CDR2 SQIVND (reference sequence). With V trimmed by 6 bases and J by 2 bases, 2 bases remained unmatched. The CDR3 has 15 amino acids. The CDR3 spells CASRTGGAGANVLTF. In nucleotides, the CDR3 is TGTGCCAGTAGAACAGGGGGCGCTGGGGCCAACGTCCTGACTTTC.

The CDR3 protein is CASSPRTDLANYGYTF. CDR3 sequence (DNA): TGTGCCAGCTCACCACGGACAGACCTGGCTAACTATGGCTACACCTTC. The rearrangement uses TRBV18 and TRBJ1-2, with D possibly matching TRBD1 (6 bases). The CDR3 is 16 residues long. The ends were cut back, 1 base at V and 0 bases at J, with 12 bases in the middle. Germline CDR1 KGHSH, CDR2 LQKENI.

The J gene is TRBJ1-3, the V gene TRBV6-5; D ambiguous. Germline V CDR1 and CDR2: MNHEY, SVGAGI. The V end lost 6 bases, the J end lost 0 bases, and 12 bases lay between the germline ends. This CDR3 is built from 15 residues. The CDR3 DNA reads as TGTGCCAGCAGCAATTCCGGAGTCTCTGGAAACACCATATATTTT. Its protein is CASSNSGVSGNTIYF.

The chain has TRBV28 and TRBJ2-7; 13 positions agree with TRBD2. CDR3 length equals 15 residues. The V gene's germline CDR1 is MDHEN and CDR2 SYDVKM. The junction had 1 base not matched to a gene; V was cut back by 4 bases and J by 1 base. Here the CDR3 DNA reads TGTGCCAGCAGTTGGACTAGCGGGAGATCCTACGAGCAGTACGTC. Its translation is CASSWTSGRSYEQYV.

The CDR3 reads CASSLRTDYNEQFF. The CDR3, as DNA: TGTGCCAGCAGCTTACGAACAGACTACAATGAGCAGTTCTTC. This chain joins TRBV11-3 and TRBJ2-1, with D unclear. Per germline, CDR1 SGHNT and CDR2 YENEEA. V shed 2 bases and J shed 3 bases, with 8 bases lying between them. The CDR3 sequence is 14 residues long.

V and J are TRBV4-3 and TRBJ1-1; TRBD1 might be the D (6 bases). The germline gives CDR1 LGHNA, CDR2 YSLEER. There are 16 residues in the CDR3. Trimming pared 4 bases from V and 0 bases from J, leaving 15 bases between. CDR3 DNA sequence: TGCGCCAGCAGCCGCGGACAGAATACCATGAACACTGAAGCTTTCTTT. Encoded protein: CASSRGQNTMNTEAFF.

In DNA form, the CDR3 reads TGTGCCAGCAGCCAAAGCCCACAAGAGACCCAGTACTTC. Encoded protein: CASSQSPQETQYF. This chain connects TRBV3-1 (or the pseudogene TRBV3-2) to TRBJ2-5, with unresolved D. The CDR3 sequence is 13 residues long. CDR1 LGHDT and CDR2 YNNKEL come from the germline V gene (reference sequence). The V end lost 2 bases, the J end lost 2 bases, and 6 bases lay between the germline ends.

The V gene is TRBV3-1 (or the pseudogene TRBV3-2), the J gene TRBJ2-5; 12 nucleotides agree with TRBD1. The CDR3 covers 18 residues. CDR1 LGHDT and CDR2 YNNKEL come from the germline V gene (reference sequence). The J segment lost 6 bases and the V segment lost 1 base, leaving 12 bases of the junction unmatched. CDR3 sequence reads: CASSQGGFGTGGLKTQYF. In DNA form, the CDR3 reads TGTGCCAGCAGCCAAGGGGGTTTCGGGACAGGGGGCTTAAAGACCCAGTACTTC.

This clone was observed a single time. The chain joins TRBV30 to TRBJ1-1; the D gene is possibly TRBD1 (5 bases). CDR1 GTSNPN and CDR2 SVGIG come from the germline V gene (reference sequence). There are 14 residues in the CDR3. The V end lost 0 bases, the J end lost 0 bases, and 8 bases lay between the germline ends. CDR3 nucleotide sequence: TGTGCCTGGAGTGTTGGACATATGAACACTGAAGCTTTCTTT. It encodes CAWSVGHMNTEAFF.

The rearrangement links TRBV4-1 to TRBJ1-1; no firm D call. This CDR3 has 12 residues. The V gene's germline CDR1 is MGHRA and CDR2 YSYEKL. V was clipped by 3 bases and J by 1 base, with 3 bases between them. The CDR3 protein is CASSHKNTEAFF. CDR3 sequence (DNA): TGCGCCAGCAGCCATAAGAACACTGAAGCTTTCTTT.

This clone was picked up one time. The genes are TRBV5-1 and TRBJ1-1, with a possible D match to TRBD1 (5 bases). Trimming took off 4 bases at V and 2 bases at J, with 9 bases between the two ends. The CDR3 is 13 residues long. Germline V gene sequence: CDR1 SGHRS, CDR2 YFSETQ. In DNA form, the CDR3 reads TGCGCCAGCAGCCTGACAGATAACACTGAAGCTTTCTTT. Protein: CASSLTDNTEAFF.

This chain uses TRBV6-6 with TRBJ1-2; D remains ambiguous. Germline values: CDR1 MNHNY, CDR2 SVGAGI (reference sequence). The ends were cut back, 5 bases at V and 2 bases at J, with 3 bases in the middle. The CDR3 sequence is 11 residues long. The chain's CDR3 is CASSPNYGYTF. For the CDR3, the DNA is TGTGCCAGCAGTCCCAACTATGGCTACACCTTC.

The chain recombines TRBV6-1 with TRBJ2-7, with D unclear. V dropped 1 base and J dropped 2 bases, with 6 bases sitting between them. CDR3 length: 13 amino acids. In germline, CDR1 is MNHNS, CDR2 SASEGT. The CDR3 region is CASSEGRAYEQYF. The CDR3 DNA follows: TGTGCCAGCAGTGAAGGTCGGGCCTACGAGCAGTACTTC.

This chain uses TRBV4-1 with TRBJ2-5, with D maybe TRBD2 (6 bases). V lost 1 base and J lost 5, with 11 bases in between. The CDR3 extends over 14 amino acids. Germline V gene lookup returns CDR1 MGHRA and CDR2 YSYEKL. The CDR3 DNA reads TGCGCCAGCAGCCAAGGGGCAGGAGGGGAGACCCAGTACTTC. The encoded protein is CASSQGAGGETQYF.

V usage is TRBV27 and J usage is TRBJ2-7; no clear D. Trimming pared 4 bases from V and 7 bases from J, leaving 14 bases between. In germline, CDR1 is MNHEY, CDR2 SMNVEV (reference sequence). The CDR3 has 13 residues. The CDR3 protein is CASSSSLPVEQYF. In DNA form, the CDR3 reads TGTGCCAGCAGTTCCTCCCTGCCGGTAGAGCAGTACTTC.

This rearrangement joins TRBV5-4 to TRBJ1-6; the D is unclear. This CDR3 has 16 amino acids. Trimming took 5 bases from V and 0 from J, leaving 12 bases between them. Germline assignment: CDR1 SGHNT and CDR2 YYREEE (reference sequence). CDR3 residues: CASRARGSSYNSPLHF. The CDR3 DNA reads TGTGCCAGCAGGGCTCGAGGGAGCTCCTATAATTCACCCCTCCACTTT.

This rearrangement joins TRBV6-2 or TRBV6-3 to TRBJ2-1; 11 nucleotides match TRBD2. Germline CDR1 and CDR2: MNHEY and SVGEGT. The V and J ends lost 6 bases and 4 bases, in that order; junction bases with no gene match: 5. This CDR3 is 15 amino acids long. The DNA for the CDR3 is TGTGCCAGCAGCTTACTAGCGGGAGCTTACAATGAGCAGTTCTTC. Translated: CASSLLAGAYNEQFF.

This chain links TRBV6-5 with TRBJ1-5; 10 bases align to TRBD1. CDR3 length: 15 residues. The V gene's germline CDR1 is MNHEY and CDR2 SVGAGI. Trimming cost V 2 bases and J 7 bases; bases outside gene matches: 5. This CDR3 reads CASSYDGTGVQPQHF. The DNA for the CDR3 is TGTGCCAGCAGTTACGACGGGACAGGGGTCCAGCCCCAGCATTTT.

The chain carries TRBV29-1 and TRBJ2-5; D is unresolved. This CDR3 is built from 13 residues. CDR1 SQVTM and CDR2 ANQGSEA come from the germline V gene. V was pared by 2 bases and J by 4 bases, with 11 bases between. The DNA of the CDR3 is TGCAGCGTTGAACCGCACTTGTCAGAGACCCAGTACTTC. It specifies CSVEPHLSETQYF.

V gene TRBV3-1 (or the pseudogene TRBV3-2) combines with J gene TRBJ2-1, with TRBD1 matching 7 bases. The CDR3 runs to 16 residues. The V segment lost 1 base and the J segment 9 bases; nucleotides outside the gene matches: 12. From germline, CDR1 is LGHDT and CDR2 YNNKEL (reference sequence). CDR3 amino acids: CASSQVGEGASSEQFF. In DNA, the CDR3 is TGTGCCAGCAGCCAAGTCGGAGAGGGGGCTTCTTCTGAGCAGTTCTTC.

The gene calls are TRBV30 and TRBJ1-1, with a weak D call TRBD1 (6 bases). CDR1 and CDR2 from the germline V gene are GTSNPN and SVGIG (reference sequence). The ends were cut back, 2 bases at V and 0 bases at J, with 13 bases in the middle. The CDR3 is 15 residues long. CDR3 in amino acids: CAWSPNWGLNTEAFF. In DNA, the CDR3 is TGTGCCTGGAGTCCAAACTGGGGGCTGAACACTGAAGCTTTCTTT.

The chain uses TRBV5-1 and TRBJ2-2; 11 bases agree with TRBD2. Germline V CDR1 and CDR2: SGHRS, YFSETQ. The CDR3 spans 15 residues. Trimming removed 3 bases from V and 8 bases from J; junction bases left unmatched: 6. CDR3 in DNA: TGCGCCAGCAGCTGGCAACTAGCGGGAGCTGGGGAGCTGTTTTTT. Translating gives CASSWQLAGAGELFF. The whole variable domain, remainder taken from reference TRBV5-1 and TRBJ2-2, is KAGVTQTPRYLIKTRGQQVTLSCSPISGHRSVSWYQQTPGQGLQFLFEYFSETQRNKGNFPGRFSGRQFSNSRSEMNVSTLELGDSALYLCASSWQLAGAGELFFGEGSRLTVL.

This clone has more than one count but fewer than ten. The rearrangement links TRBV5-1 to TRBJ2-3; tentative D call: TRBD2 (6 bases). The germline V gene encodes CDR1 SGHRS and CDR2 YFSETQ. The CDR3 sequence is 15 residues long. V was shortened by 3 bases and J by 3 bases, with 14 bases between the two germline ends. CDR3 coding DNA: TGCGCCAGCAGCTGGGCGGGGACGGTGACAGATACGCAGTATTTT. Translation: CASSWAGTVTDTQYF.

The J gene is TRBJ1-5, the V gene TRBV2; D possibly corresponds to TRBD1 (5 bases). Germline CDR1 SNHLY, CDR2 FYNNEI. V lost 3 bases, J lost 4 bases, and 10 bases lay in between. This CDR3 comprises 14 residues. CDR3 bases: TGTGCCAGCAGTGAGATGGACAATAATCAGCCCCAGCATTTT. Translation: CASSEMDNNQPQHF.

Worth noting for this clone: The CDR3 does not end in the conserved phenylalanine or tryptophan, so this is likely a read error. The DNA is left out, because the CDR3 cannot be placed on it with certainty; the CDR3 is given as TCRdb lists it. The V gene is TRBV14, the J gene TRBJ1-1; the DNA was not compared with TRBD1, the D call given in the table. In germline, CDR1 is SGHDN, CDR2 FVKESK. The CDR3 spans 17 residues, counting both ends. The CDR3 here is CASSAWTGGSRSRELHC.

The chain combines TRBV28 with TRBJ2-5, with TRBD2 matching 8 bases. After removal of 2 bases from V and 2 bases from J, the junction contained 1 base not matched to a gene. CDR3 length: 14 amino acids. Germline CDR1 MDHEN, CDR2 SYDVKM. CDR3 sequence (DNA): TGTGCCAGCAGTTTAACGGGAGGGCAAGAGACCCAGTACTTC. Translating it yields CASSLTGGQETQYF.

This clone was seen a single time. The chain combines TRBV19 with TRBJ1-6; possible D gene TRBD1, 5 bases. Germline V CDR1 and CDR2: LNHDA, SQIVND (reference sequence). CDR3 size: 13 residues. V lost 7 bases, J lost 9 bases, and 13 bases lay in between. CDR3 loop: CASTAGGGSPLHF. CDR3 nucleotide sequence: TGTGCCAGTACCGCTGGGGGAGGTTCACCCCTCCACTTT.